The clone carrying this TCR beta chain was counted only a few times. The data were taken from a study of blood T cell repertoires in COVID-19. As for the study in general: Samples of COVID-19 (acute and convalescent) were obtained from the United States, Italy and Spain. PBMCs, B-cell-depleted T cells, or T cells provided the cDNA or gDNA that made up the material.

In the original workflow: Scientists estimated how many nucleated cells there were by amplifying reference gene primers. The method was immunoSEQ multiplex PCR; TCRdb's version includes in-frame clones alone and lacks a portion of them. D and trimming come from the DNA, and the V and J calls and clone size come from that table. The table shows about 290,000 clones, with around four fifths occurring only once. V was trimmed by 2 bases and J by 0 bases, leaving 7 bases between them. Germline CDR1 reads GTSNPN; CDR2 reads SVGIG (reference sequence). CDR3 size: 13 residues. This clonotype was obtained from a woman aged 45-59 years with active or convalescent COVID-19. The chain employs TRBV30 and TRBJ1-1; D uncertain. The source material was peripheral blood. The CDR3 bases are TGTGCCTGGAGTCTGTCCGTGAACACTGAAGCTTTCTTT. This sequence encodes CAWSLSVNTEAFF.